Shown below are 3 T cell receptor beta chains from a single sample sequenced in a study of cytomegalovirus exposure and HLA in healthy donors. The PCR contained 60 Vbeta and 13 Jbeta primers. Assay: immunoSEQ multiplex PCR; the TCRdb copy retains only in-frame clones and omits some. The sample yields approximately 180,000 clones, 75% to 85% seen once. Source material: PBMCs. Source of these receptors: a woman aged 45-65 years in good health and CMV-seropositive.

This chain links TRBV19 with TRBJ2-5, with TRBD1 matching over 11 bases. Trimming removed 2 bases from V and 5 bases from J; junction bases left unmatched: 4. Germline V gives CDR1 LNHDA, CDR2 SQIVND (reference sequence). This CDR3 is built from 15 residues. CDR3 sequence reads: CASSILGTGGETQYF. DNA for the CDR3: TGTGCCAGTAGTATATTAGGGACAGGGGGTGAGACCCAGTACTTC. Full variable domain (remainder filled in from reference TRBV19 and TRBJ2-5): DGGITQSPKYLFRKEGQNVTLSCEQNLNHDAMYWYRQDPGQGLRLIYYSQIVNDFQKGDIAEGYSVSREKKESFPLTVTSAQKNPTAFYLCASSILGTGGETQYFGPGTRLLVL.

V is TRBV5-1 and J is TRBJ2-5; 8 bases are shared with TRBD1. With V trimmed by 1 base and J by 5 bases, 4 bases remained unmatched. Germline lookup yields CDR1 SGHRS and CDR2 YFSETQ. CDR3 length: 14 amino acids. The CDR3 nucleotides are TGCGCCAGCAGCTTGTCAGGGGGCAGGGAGACCCAGTACTTC. The encoded protein is CASSLSGGRETQYF.

This clone has only a few counts. Within the sample, other DNA sequences also encode this same CDR3. The CDR3 DNA reads TGTGCCAGCAGCGTAGTAACGGGAGGGTACACTGAAGCTTTCTTT. Its translation: CASSVVTGGYTEAFF. J is TRBJ1-1 and V is TRBV9, with unresolved D. Trimming stripped 0 bases from V and 3 bases from J, with 12 bases between. The CDR3 contains 15 residues. Germline CDR1 and CDR2: SGDLS and YYNGEE.